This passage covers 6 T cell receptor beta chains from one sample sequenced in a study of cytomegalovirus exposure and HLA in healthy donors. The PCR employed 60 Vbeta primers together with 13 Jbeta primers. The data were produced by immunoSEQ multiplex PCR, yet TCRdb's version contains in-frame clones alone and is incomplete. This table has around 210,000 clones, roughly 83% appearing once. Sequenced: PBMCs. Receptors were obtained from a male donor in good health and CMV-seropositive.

The CDR3 here is CASSLGTVTGYEQYF. The CDR3 region has the DNA TGTGCCAGCAGTTTAGGGACAGTGACTGGGTACGAGCAGTACTTC. The chain carries TRBV27 and TRBJ2-7; 7 positions agree with TRBD1. CDR1 is MNHEY and CDR2 is SMNVEV in the germline V gene (reference sequence). With V trimmed by 2 bases and J by 4 bases, 8 bases remained unmatched. The CDR3 length is 15 residues.

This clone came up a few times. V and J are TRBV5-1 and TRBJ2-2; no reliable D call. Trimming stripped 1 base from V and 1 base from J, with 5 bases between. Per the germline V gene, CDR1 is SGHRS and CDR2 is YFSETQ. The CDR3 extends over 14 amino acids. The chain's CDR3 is CASSLTENTGELFF. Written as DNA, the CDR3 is TGCGCCAGCAGCTTGACAGAGAACACCGGGGAGCTGTTTTTT. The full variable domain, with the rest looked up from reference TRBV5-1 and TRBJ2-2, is KAGVTQTPRYLIKTRGQQVTLSCSPISGHRSVSWYQQTPGQGLQFLFEYFSETQRNKGNFPGRFSGRQFSNSRSEMNVSTLELGDSALYLCASSLTENTGELFFGEGSRLTVL.

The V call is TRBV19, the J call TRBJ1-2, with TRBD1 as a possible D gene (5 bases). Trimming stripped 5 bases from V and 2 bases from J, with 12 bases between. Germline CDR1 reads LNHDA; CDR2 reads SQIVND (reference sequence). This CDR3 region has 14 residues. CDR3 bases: TGTGCCAGTAGTGCCTTGGGGGGAAACTATGGCTACACCTTC. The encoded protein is CASSALGGNYGYTF.

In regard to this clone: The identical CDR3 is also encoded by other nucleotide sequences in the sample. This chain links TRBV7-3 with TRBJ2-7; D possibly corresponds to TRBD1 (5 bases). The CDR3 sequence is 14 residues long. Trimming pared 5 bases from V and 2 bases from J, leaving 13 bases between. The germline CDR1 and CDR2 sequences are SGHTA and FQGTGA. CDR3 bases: TGTGCCAGCAGCCCCGACCCAGGGCCCTACGAGCAGTACTTC. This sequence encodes CASSPDPGPYEQYF.

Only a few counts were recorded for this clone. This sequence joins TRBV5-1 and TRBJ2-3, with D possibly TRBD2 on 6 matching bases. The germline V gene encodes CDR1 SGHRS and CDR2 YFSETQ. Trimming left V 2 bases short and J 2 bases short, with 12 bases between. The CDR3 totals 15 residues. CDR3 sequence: CASSLPGLATDTQYF. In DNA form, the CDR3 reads TGCGCCAGCAGCTTACCGGGACTGGCCACAGATACGCAGTATTTT.

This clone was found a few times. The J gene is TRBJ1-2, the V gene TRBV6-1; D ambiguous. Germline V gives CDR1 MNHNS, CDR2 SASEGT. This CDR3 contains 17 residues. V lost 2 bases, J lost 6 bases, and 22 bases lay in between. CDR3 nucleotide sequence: TGTGCCAGCAGTGAAAGCCGACGCACCCCTAGCGGGAATGGCTACACCTTC. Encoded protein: CASSESRRTPSGNGYTF.